The 8 T cell receptor beta chains reported below all come from one sample, sequenced in a study of cytomegalovirus exposure and HLA in healthy donors. 13 Jbeta primers and 60 Vbeta primers were used for the PCR. The assay was immunoSEQ multiplex PCR, and TCRdb's table has in-frame clones only and misses some. The sample lists more than 90,000 clones; about 75% were seen once. Source material: PBMCs. These TCRs come from a man aged 45-65 years in good health and CMV-seronegative.

This sequence joins TRBV7-2 and TRBJ2-7, with 8 bases that match TRBD2. Germline V lookup: CDR1 SGHTA, CDR2 FQGNSA. The CDR3 loop spans 15 amino acids. V gave up 5 bases and J gave up 0 bases; unmatched junction bases: 6. This chain's CDR3 is CASSLAGTSSYEQYF. CDR3 sequence (DNA): TGTGCCAGCAGCCTCGCCGGGACTAGCTCCTACGAGCAGTACTTC.

The rearrangement links TRBV6-1 to TRBJ1-4; D not certain. Trimming removed 4 bases from V and 3 bases from J, with 15 bases in between. CDR1 and CDR2 from the germline V gene are MNHNS and SASEGT. The CDR3 has 16 amino acids. The chain's CDR3 is CASSVGWRASNEKLFF. The CDR3 DNA sequence: TGTGCCAGCAGTGTTGGGTGGAGGGCGTCTAATGAAAAACTGTTTTTT.

CDR3 in DNA: TGTGCCAGCAGCCAACGACCGGGACAGGGGGTGTTCTTGAACACCGGGGAGCTGTTTTTT. This sequence encodes CASSQRPGQGVFLNTGELFF. The chain couples TRBV14 to TRBJ2-2, with 11 bases that match TRBD1. The CDR3 contains 20 residues. Germline-derived CDR1 and CDR2 are SGHDN and FVKESK. J gave up 1 base and V 2 bases, and 12 bases lay outside the gene matches.

The chain recombines TRBV5-1 with TRBJ1-6; D not certain. The V gene's germline CDR1 is SGHRS and CDR2 YFSETQ. This CDR3 has 16 residues. V shed 4 bases and J shed 7 bases, with 18 bases lying between them. The CDR3 loop is CASSPNSALENSPLHF. CDR3 bases: TGCGCCAGCAGCCCGAACAGTGCCCTTGAAAATTCACCCCTCCACTTT.

The genes are TRBV2 and TRBJ2-5, with D perhaps matching TRBD1 (6 bases). With the DNA end fitting TRBJ2-7 better, the J assignment may be wrong. Per the germline V gene, CDR1 is SNHLY and CDR2 is FYNNEI. The CDR3 sequence is 14 residues long. The CDR3 region has the DNA TGTGCCAGCAGTGGACAGGACCTCCCCTACGAGCAGTACTTC. Its protein is CASSGQDLPYEQYF.

The chain carries TRBV27 and TRBJ2-1, with 10 bases that match TRBD2. The CDR3 has 17 residues. The germline V gene encodes CDR1 MNHEY and CDR2 SMNVEV (reference sequence). V lost 0 bases, J lost 10 bases, and 12 bases stayed unmatched. For the CDR3, the DNA is TGTGCCAGCAGTTTATCGTCTCCTAGCGGGGGAGCTTGGGAGCAGTTCTTC. Translation gives CASSLSSPSGGAWEQFF.

V usage is TRBV19 and J usage is TRBJ2-7; TRBD1 aligns across 9 bases. CDR1 and CDR2 (germline): LNHDA, SQIVND (reference sequence). The junction had 8 bases not matched to a gene; V was cut back by 5 bases and J by 3 bases. The CDR3 sequence is 15 residues long. The CDR3 loop reads CASSSPGQGRYEQYF. CDR3 bases: TGTGCCAGTAGTTCGCCGGGACAGGGCCGCTACGAGCAGTACTTC. The full variable domain, its missing parts supplied by reference TRBV19 and TRBJ2-7, is DGGITQSPKYLFRKEGQNVTLSCEQNLNHDAMYWYRQDPGQGLRLIYYSQIVNDFQKGDIAEGYSVSREKKESFPLTVTSAQKNPTAFYLCASSSPGQGRYEQYFGPGTRLTVT.

This chain links TRBV6-1 with TRBJ1-1; no clear D. The germline V gene encodes CDR1 MNHNS and CDR2 SASEGT. Trimming shortened V by 6 bases and J by 6 bases, and 14 bases separated the two germline ends. The CDR3 totals 13 residues. CDR3 loop: CASSTTFPAEAFF. DNA of the CDR3: TGTGCCAGCAGCACTACCTTCCCTGCTGAAGCTTTCTTT.